These 23 T cell receptor beta chains share one sample of origin, sequenced in a study of cytomegalovirus exposure and HLA in healthy donors (dated by TCRdb to the late 2010s). The library was generated by the immunoSEQ multiplex PCR assay. A mixture of 60 forward primers for TCR Vbeta segments and 13 reverse primers for TCR Jbeta segments was used in the multiplex PCR. TCRdb stores this immuneACCESS table with in-frame sequences only. Part of the clones is absent; in the studies checked, under half of the shortfall reflects unresolved V genes, and no reason is known for the rest. Here the sample has 150,000 to 200,000 clones; over 70% occur a single time. The ten biggest clones cover over 13% of the sample. Sequencing used PBMCs. The source is a woman in her thirties or forties in good health and CMV-seronegative.

The chain employs TRBV28 and TRBJ2-7; 7 positions match TRBD2. The CDR3 consists of 23 residues. V lost 2 bases to trimming and J lost 2 bases; unmatched junction nucleotides: 30. Germline V gene sequence: CDR1 MDHEN, CDR2 SYDVKM. CDR3 nucleotide sequence: TGTGCCAGCAGTTTAAGTACCACCCGTTGGGGGGGAAGTATTGCTGCTAGTACCTACGAGCAGTACTTC. This codes for CASSLSTTRWGGSIAASTYEQYF.

About this clone itself: One end of the junction is discordant with germline, which a read error may explain. This CDR3 is also generated by other DNA sequences in the sample. The chain couples TRBV6-6 to TRBJ2-2; TRBD1 matches 7 bases. The CDR3 runs 14 residues. CDR1 and CDR2 (germline): MNHNY, SVGAGI (reference sequence). The CDR3 loop reads CASKEGGNTGELFF. The DNA for the CDR3 is TGTGCCAGCAAAGAAGGGGGCAATACCGGGGAACTGTTTTTT.

This clone was seen a handful of times. The chain uses TRBV19 and TRBJ1-1, with D possibly TRBD1 on 5 matching bases. The CDR3 extends over 15 amino acids. Germline values: CDR1 LNHDA, CDR2 SQIVND (reference sequence). Trimming removed 5 bases from V and 11 bases from J, with 24 bases in between. In DNA form, the CDR3 reads TGTGCCAGTAGTCTTAATGCCGGGACTCCTATTGAGGCTTTCTTT. Translation: CASSLNAGTPIEAFF.

V is TRBV27 and J is TRBJ2-7; TRBD1 is a possible D gene (6 bases). The CDR3 loop spans 14 amino acids. Germline-derived CDR1 and CDR2 are MNHEY and SMNVEV (reference sequence). V lost 5 bases and J 5 bases, leaving 16 bases between the germline ends. This CDR3 is CASSPLRGLNEQYF. Written as DNA, the CDR3 is TGTGCCAGCAGTCCCCTCAGGGGTCTGAACGAGCAGTACTTC.

The J gene is TRBJ2-3, the V gene TRBV5-8, with D perhaps matching TRBD1 (6 bases). The CDR3 loop spans 16 amino acids. The V gene's germline CDR1 is SGHTS and CDR2 YDEGEE. V was cut by 4 bases and J by 2 bases, with 17 bases left in between. CDR3 sequence reads: CASSPGQIPDTDTQYF. The DNA of the CDR3 is TGTGCCAGCAGCCCAGGACAGATTCCTGACACAGATACGCAGTATTTT.

J is TRBJ1-2 and V is TRBV19, with a tentative D call TRBD1 (6 bases). The length of the CDR3 is 16 residues. Germline V lookup: CDR1 LNHDA, CDR2 SQIVND (reference sequence). Trimming removed 2 bases from V and 2 bases from J, with 15 bases in between. The CDR3 nucleotides are TGTGCCAGTAGTATAATGGCCCCCGGGACAAACTATGGCTACACCTTC. Translation gives CASSIMAPGTNYGYTF.

The chain employs TRBV28 and TRBJ2-7, with D tentatively TRBD1 (8 bases). The germline V gene has CDR1 MDHEN and CDR2 SYDVKM. V was trimmed by 5 bases and J by 3 bases, leaving 20 bases between them. This CDR3 is built from 16 residues. The CDR3 reads CASSTRRGRGYYEQYF. For the CDR3, the DNA is TGTGCCAGCAGTACCCGCAGGGGGCGGGGGTACTACGAGCAGTACTTC. Using reference TRBV28 and TRBJ2-7 for the parts outside the CDR3, the full variable domain is DVKVTQSSRYLVKRTGEKVFLECVQDMDHENMFWYRQDPGLGLRLIYFSYDVKMKEKGDIPEGYSVSREKKERFSLILESASTNQTSMYLCASSTRRGRGYYEQYFGPGTRLTVT.

With regard to this clone: The junction differs from germline at one of its ends, possibly a read error. J is TRBJ2-4 and V is TRBV6-6, with 8 bases lining up with TRBD1. CDR1 is MNHNY, CDR2 SVGAGI, per germline (reference sequence). The CDR3 totals 16 residues. CDR3 bases: TGTGCCAGCAGCCCTGGACAGGGAGTAGCCAAAAACAGTCAGTACTTC. Amino acid sequence: CASSPGQGVAKNSQYF.

V and J are TRBV13 and TRBJ2-3; tentatively, D is TRBD2 (5 bases). In germline, CDR1 is PRHDT, CDR2 FYEKMQ (reference sequence). This CDR3 spans 15 amino acids. Deletions cut 3 bases from V and 2 bases from J, with 12 bases between. CDR3 DNA: TGTGCCAGCAGCTTTCGGGGATTTGACACAGATACGCAGTATTTT. The encoded protein is CASSFRGFDTDTQYF.

The V and J genes are TRBV2 and TRBJ2-7; 12 bases map to TRBD2. The CDR3 length is 16 residues. The trim removed 1 base at V and 6 bases at J, leaving 7 bases unmatched. Germline-derived CDR1 and CDR2 are SNHLY and FYNNEI. The CDR3 spells CASSEGLAGDWVEQYF. CDR3 DNA sequence: TGTGCCAGCAGTGAAGGACTAGCGGGGGACTGGGTCGAGCAGTACTTC.

The V gene is TRBV9, the J gene TRBJ2-7; D uncertain. Per the germline V gene, CDR1 is SGDLS and CDR2 is YYNGEE. The CDR3 loop spans 11 amino acids. The CDR3 sequence: CIAKRSYEQYF. In DNA, the CDR3 is TGTATAGCAAAGCGATCCTACGAGCAGTACTTC.

This clone has more than one count but fewer than ten. The V gene is TRBV6-5, the J gene TRBJ1-1, with 10 bases fitting TRBD1. Germline CDR1 MNHEY, CDR2 SVGAGI. Trimming at V came to 5 bases and at J to 5 bases, leaving 8 bases not matched to a gene. The CDR3 has 15 amino acids. The CDR3 region has the DNA TGTGCCAGCAGTCGGACAGGGGGATGGGTTACTGAAGCTTTCTTT. Its translation is CASSRTGGWVTEAFF.

The V call is TRBV4-3, the J call TRBJ2-1, with 10 bases aligning to TRBD2. The CDR3 covers 19 residues. Looked up from germline, CDR1 is LGHNA and CDR2 is YSLEER. V lost 0 bases, J lost 6 bases, and 14 bases stayed unmatched. The CDR3 sequence: CASSQEVASGGAFLNEQFF. CDR3 bases: TGCGCCAGCAGCCAAGAGGTTGCGAGCGGGGGGGCCTTTCTCAATGAGCAGTTCTTC.

This clone occurred once. This chain uses TRBV5-4 with TRBJ2-6; D might be TRBD2 (5 bases). Looked up from germline, CDR1 is SGHNT and CDR2 is YYREEE (reference sequence). V lost 2 bases and J 5 bases, leaving 11 bases between the germline ends. The CDR3 spans 15 residues. The CDR3 DNA reads TGTGCCAGCAGCTTAGAGGGTGGATGGGCCAACGTCCTGACTTTC. Amino acids: CASSLEGGWANVLTF.

The CDR3 is CASSRDRGLEKLFF. The CDR3 nucleotides are TGTGCCAGCAGCCGTGACAGGGGGCTTGAAAAACTGTTTTTT. J is TRBJ1-4 and V is TRBV5-4, with 10 bases aligning to TRBD1. V was clipped by 4 bases and J by 7 bases; unmatched bases: 4. The CDR3 has 14 residues. Germline CDR1 is SGHNT and CDR2 is YYREEE (reference sequence).

The V call is TRBV7-6, the J call TRBJ2-1, with 7 bases identical to TRBD2. The germline gives CDR1 SGHVS, CDR2 FNYEAQ. V lost 5 bases and J lost 1; bases outside the gene matches: 11. The CDR3 is 17 amino acids. The CDR3 bases are TGTGCCAGCAGCCCCTATACCGGAGCGGGGTCCTACAATGAGCAGTTCTTC. Protein product: CASSPYTGAGSYNEQFF.

The chain employs TRBV5-6 and TRBJ2-7; D may be TRBD1 (6 bases). The CDR3 covers 16 residues. V lost 2 bases, J lost 4 bases, and 19 bases lay in between. Germline V lookup: CDR1 SGHDT, CDR2 YYEEEE. The CDR3 sequence: CASSFNAGQILYEQYF. In DNA, the CDR3 is TGTGCCAGCAGCTTTAACGCCGGACAGATCTTATACGAGCAGTACTTC.

This clone showed up just a few times. The rearrangement links TRBV5-4 to TRBJ2-3; 7 positions agree with TRBD1. Unmatched junction bases numbered 3, after V lost 0 bases and J lost 2 bases. The CDR3 is made up of 15 amino acids. Germline V gene data show CDR1 as SGHNT and CDR2 as YYREEE (reference sequence). The CDR3 nucleotides read TGTGCCAGCAGCTTGGGGGGACAGAACACAGATACGCAGTATTTT. As protein: CASSLGGQNTDTQYF.

This sequence joins TRBV19 and TRBJ1-2; TRBD1 agrees at 10 bases. CDR1 is LNHDA and CDR2 is SQIVND in the germline V gene (reference sequence). CDR3 size: 13 residues. The trim removed 6 bases at V and 13 bases at J, leaving 11 bases unmatched. CDR3 in amino acids: CASSQGQGTGTTF. The CDR3 DNA reads TGTGCCAGTAGCCAGGGACAGGGGACGGGAACCACCTTC.

This chain links TRBV9 with TRBJ2-1; 10 nucleotides align to TRBD2. Germline CDR1 is SGDLS and CDR2 is YYNGEE. The CDR3 has 17 amino acids. With 4 bases clipped from V and 7 bases from J, the junction kept 14 bases outside the gene matches. Here the CDR3 reads CASSPSPVGLAENEQFF. The CDR3 region has the DNA TGTGCCAGCAGCCCTTCTCCCGTAGGACTAGCGGAGAATGAGCAGTTCTTC.

This chain joins TRBV5-1 and TRBJ2-7, with TRBD2 as a possible D gene (5 bases). The germline V and J ends were trimmed by 0 bases and 6 bases, with 10 bases remaining between them. The CDR3 length is 13 residues. Germline V lookup: CDR1 SGHRS, CDR2 YFSETQ. Here the CDR3 DNA reads TGCGCCAGCAGCTTGGGCCCTGAGGGCGAGCAGTACTTC. Translating it yields CASSLGPEGEQYF.

CDR3: CAWERDRGNWATNEKLFF. DNA for the CDR3: TGTGCCTGGGAACGGGACAGGGGGAATTGGGCAACTAATGAAAAACTGTTTTTT. V and J are TRBV30 and TRBJ1-4; TRBD1 matches at 11 bases. The germline V gene encodes CDR1 GTSNPN and CDR2 SVGIG (reference sequence). Trimming at V came to 5 bases and at J to 0 bases, leaving 11 bases not matched to a gene. CDR3 length: 18 amino acids.

The chain joins TRBV9 to TRBJ2-3; 9 bases align to TRBD2. The germline V gene has CDR1 SGDLS and CDR2 YYNGEE. With V trimmed by 3 bases and J by 0 bases, 2 bases remained unmatched. The length of the CDR3 is 15 residues. The CDR3 loop reads CASSATSGSTDTQYF. As DNA, the CDR3 is TGTGCCAGCAGCGCGACTAGCGGCAGCACAGATACGCAGTATTTT.